Shown below are 9 T cell receptor beta chains from a single sample sequenced in a study of cytomegalovirus exposure and HLA in healthy donors. A multiplex PCR was run with 60 Vbeta primers and 13 Jbeta primers. The method was immunoSEQ multiplex PCR; TCRdb's version includes in-frame clones alone and lacks a portion of them. The sample consists of roughly 110,000 clones, 70% to 75% of them appearing once. The sample consisted of PBMCs. These receptors originate from a female donor in good health and CMV-seronegative.

The CDR3 DNA reads as TGTGCCAGCAGTTGGGACAGGAATACCGGGGAGCTGTTTTTT. This sequence encodes CASSWDRNTGELFF. The chain is built from TRBV27 and TRBJ2-2; TRBD1 aligns across 8 bases. V shed 4 bases, J shed 5 bases, and the junction held 3 bases outside the gene matches. The CDR3 consists of 14 residues. Germline V gene lookup returns CDR1 MNHEY and CDR2 SMNVEV (reference sequence).

The chain carries TRBV2 and TRBJ2-1, with 9 bases lining up with TRBD2. Germline V gene lookup returns CDR1 SNHLY and CDR2 FYNNEI. V lost 1 base to trimming and J lost 2 bases; unmatched junction nucleotides: 0. The CDR3 length is 15 residues. CDR3 coding DNA: TGTGCCAGCAGTGAAGAGCGGGAGGCCTACAATGAGCAGTTCTTC. This codes for CASSEEREAYNEQFF.

The J gene is TRBJ2-1, the V gene TRBV30; TRBD2 is a possible D gene (6 bases). CDR1 is GTSNPN and CDR2 is SVGIG in the germline V gene (reference sequence). This CDR3 has 13 amino acids. Trimming pared 2 bases from V and 4 bases from J, leaving 9 bases between. In DNA, the CDR3 is TGTGCCTGGAGTCGCGCGGGGTACAATGAGCAGTTCTTC. Translating it yields CAWSRAGYNEQFF.

This clone has a handful of counts. This chain joins TRBV29-1 and TRBJ2-7; D perhaps matches TRBD2 (6 bases). This CDR3 has 14 amino acids. V gave up 7 bases and J gave up 0 bases, with 16 bases separating them. The germline CDR1 and CDR2 sequences are SQVTM and ANQGSEA. CDR3 loop: CSAGVSGNSYEQYF. CDR3 nucleotides: TGCAGCGCGGGAGTAAGTGGAAACTCCTACGAGCAGTACTTC.

This sequence joins TRBV25-1 and TRBJ2-7, with 9 bases identical to TRBD1. This CDR3 is 15 amino acids long. The V gene end was trimmed by 4 bases and the J gene end by 7 bases; junction bases not matched to a gene: 11. Per the germline V gene, CDR1 is MGHDK and CDR2 is SYGVNS. This chain's CDR3 is CASSVSGTGRMEQYF. The CDR3 DNA reads TGTGCCAGCAGTGTCTCCGGGACAGGGCGAATGGAGCAGTACTTC.

The chain joins TRBV7-9 to TRBJ2-7; D unclear. V lost 0 bases and J lost 2, with 8 bases in between. Germline V lookup: CDR1 SEHNR, CDR2 FQNEAQ (reference sequence). The CDR3 has 14 residues. CDR3 in amino acids: CASSLANIAYEQYF. The CDR3 nucleotides read TGTGCCAGCAGCTTAGCGAACATTGCCTACGAGCAGTACTTC.

The gene calls are TRBV18 and TRBJ2-7, with TRBD2 identical over 7 bases. Trimming removed 1 base from V and 7 bases from J; junction bases left unmatched: 28. Germline CDR1 KGHSH, CDR2 LQKENI. The CDR3 is 21 amino acids. CDR3 region: CASSPRRPLITAGREQDEQYF. Written as DNA, the CDR3 is TGTGCCAGCTCACCACGGCGACCCCTGATCACGGCGGGGCGGGAGCAGGATGAGCAGTACTTC.

The CDR3 loop is CASSRRTLNTGELFF. The CDR3 bases are TGTGCCAGCAGCAGGAGAACTTTGAACACCGGGGAGCTGTTTTTT. The V gene is TRBV11-2, the J gene TRBJ2-2; D is unclear. The CDR3 contains 15 residues. Trimming stripped 5 bases from V and 1 base from J, with 11 bases between. Germline V gene lookup returns CDR1 SGHAT and CDR2 FQNNGV.

The chain uses TRBV6-5 and TRBJ2-7, with TRBD2 as a possible D gene (5 bases). V was clipped by 2 bases and J by 8 bases, with 10 bases between them. The CDR3 covers 12 residues. Germline loops: CDR1 MNHEY, CDR2 SVGAGI. The CDR3 is CASSYDRGKQYF. For the CDR3, the DNA is TGTGCCAGCAGTTACGACCGGGGAAAGCAGTACTTC.